The rows below give T cell receptor beta chains drawn from one sample of a study of shared clonotypes between healthy human individuals. Clones were sequenced by immunoSEQ multiplex PCR, and TCRdb holds only the in-frame ones, with some missing. Of 300,000 to 400,000 clones listed, around four fifths were seen once; the top ten hold about 10%. The sequenced sample was memory CD4+ T cells sorted from blood. Every receptor here comes from a man aged 25-40 years in good health. CDR3s include the opening cysteine and the closing phenylalanine or tryptophan. The D gene is left open where the match is weak. Some rows mark clone size as missing; the rest say once, few, many or name a class of expanded clone.

abundance	v_gene	len	d_gene	j_gene	CDR3nt	CDR3aa
many	TRBV18	17	NA	TRBJ1-2	TGTGCCAGCTCACCATCCGGCGGGGCGATAGTGGACTATGGCTACACCTTC	CASSPSGGAIVDYGYTF
NA	TRBV5-4	14	NA	TRBJ1-5	TGTGCCAGCAGCTTGGCCGGGGGGAATCAGCCCCAGCATTTT	CASSLAGGNQPQHF
NA	TRBV27	15	NA	TRBJ2-5	TGTGCCAGCAGTCCCAGAGGGGCGACAACTCATTACCAGTACTTC	CASSPRGATTHYQYF
NA	TRBV28	16	NA	TRBJ1-5	TGTGCCAGCAGTCCCGGGGGACGGGATAGCAATCAGCCCCAGCATTTT	CASSPGGRDSNQPQHF
NA	TRBV5-4	14	TRBD1	TRBJ1-2	TGTGCCAGCAGCCCGGGACAGGGAGTAGGTGGCTACACCTTC	CASSPGQGVGGYTF
NA	TRBV19	14	NA	TRBJ2-3	TGTGCCAGTAGCCCTTCGGGGGCAACAGATACGCAGTATTTT	CASSPSGATDTQYF
NA	TRBV19	14	TRBD1	TRBJ1-5	TGTGCCAGTAGGAAGACAGGGGGAAGTCAGCCCCAGCATTTT	CASRKTGGSQPQHF
NA	TRBV4-3	15	NA	TRBJ1-4	TGCGCCAGCAGCCCAACAGGGAAGATCGGTGAAAAACTGTTTTTT	CASSPTGKIGEKLFF
NA	TRBV29-1	12	NA	TRBJ2-5	TGCAGCGTTGAGAGGCAGCAAGAGACCCAGTACTTC	CSVERQQETQYF
NA	TRBV18	16	TRBD2	TRBJ2-7	TGTGCCAGCTCACCGATAACGGGACTAGCTGGTGGAGAGCAGTACTTC	CASSPITGLAGGEQYF
NA	TRBV28	20	NA	TRBJ1-5	TGTGCCAGCAGTTTATTCGTAGTTGAGGTTAGGGACACCACCAATCAGCCCCAGCATTTT	CASSLFVVEVRDTTNQPQHF
NA	TRBV5-6	13	NA	TRBJ1-1	TGTGCCAGCAGCTTGGGACAGCGCACTGAAGCTTTCTTT	CASSLGQRTEAFF
NA	TRBV6-6	14	NA	TRBJ2-5	TGTGCCAGCAGTCACAGGGCCCGGGGAGAGACCCAGTACTTC	CASSHRARGETQYF
NA	TRBV4-3	15	NA	TRBJ1-1	TGCGCCAGCAGCCAAGACCCATCTGGGGGGCTTGAAGCTTTCTTT	CASSQDPSGGLEAFF
NA	TRBV5-1	15	NA	TRBJ2-1	TGCGCCAGCAGCTTCTTGGGACCGACCAACAATGAGCAGTTCTTC	CASSFLGPTNNEQFF
once	TRBV9	14	NA	TRBJ1-4	TGTGCCAGCAGCGTAGGAAACAGGGACGAAAAACTGTTTTTT	CASSVGNRDEKLFF
few	TRBV10-2	16	TRBD1	TRBJ1-1	TGCGCCAGCAGTGAGCGGGACAGGGGAGTCAACACTGAAGCTTTCTTT	CASSERDRGVNTEAFF
once	TRBV5-1	14	TRBD2	TRBJ2-7	TGCGCCAGCAGCTTAGTGGGAGGGGTTTACGAGCAGTACTTC	CASSLVGGVYEQYF
NA	TRBV7-2	13	NA	TRBJ2-7	TGTGCCAGCAGTTTTGTAAGGGGGTACGAGCAGTACTTC	CASSFVRGYEQYF
NA	TRBV19	15	NA	TRBJ1-5	TGTGCCAGTAGGGGAGGAGTATTGGGCAATCAGCCCCAGCATTTT	CASRGGVLGNQPQHF
NA	TRBV9	14	TRBD2	TRBJ2-7	TGTGCCAGCAGCGGGACTAGCGGGAGCGACGAGCAGTACTTC	CASSGTSGSDEQYF
many	TRBV30	14	NA	TRBJ1-4	TGTGCCTGGAGCGGAGGAGGGCCTGGGGAAAAACTGTTTTTT	CAWSGGGPGEKLFF
NA	TRBV9	15	TRBD1	TRBJ1-2	TGTGCCAGCAGCCCCCGACAGGGACTTTGGGATGGCTACACCTTC	CASSPRQGLWDGYTF
NA	TRBV5-8	13	NA	TRBJ2-1	TGTGCCAGCAGCAGCATAAGAGCCGGTGAGCAGTTCTTC	CASSSIRAGEQFF
NA	TRBV11-3	13	NA	TRBJ2-1	TGTGCCAGCAGCGTTGTTGGCGGCAATGAGCAGTTCTTC	CASSVVGGNEQFF
NA	TRBV7-2	12	NA	TRBJ1-3	TGTGCCAGCAGCTTAGACAGAAAGACCATATATTTT	CASSLDRKTIYF
once	TRBV29-1	13	NA	TRBJ2-5	TGCAGCGTTGTAAAGACAGGTGCCGAGACCCAGTACTTC	CSVVKTGAETQYF
NA	TRBV18	17	TRBD1	TRBJ2-5	TGTGCCAGCTCACCCCTACCCGGGACAGGGGGCCAAGAGACCCAGTACTTC	CASSPLPGTGGQETQYF
NA	TRBV4-3	11	NA	TRBJ1-2	TGCGCCAGCAGCCAAGGATATGGCTACACCTTC	CASSQGYGYTF
many	TRBV5-6	17	TRBD1	TRBJ1-3	TGTGCCAGCTACGCCGGGACAGGGAGATTGGAAGGAAACACCATATATTTT	CASYAGTGRLEGNTIYF
many	TRBV2	12	NA	TRBJ2-7	TGTATGGGGGGAACGAGCTCCTACGAGCAGTACTTC	CMGGTSSYEQYF
NA	TRBV5-5	15	NA	TRBJ2-1	TGTGCCAGCAGCTCCCCCTTGGCAAGGGGTAATGAGCAGTTCTTC	CASSSPLARGNEQFF
NA	TRBV5-1	15	NA	TRBJ2-1	TGCGCCAGCAGCATACAGGGAGGAACTTACAATGAGCAGTTCTTC	CASSIQGGTYNEQFF
NA	TRBV11-3	13	NA	TRBJ2-5	TGTGCCAGCAGCTTCAGCCAGAAAGAGACCCAGTACTTC	CASSFSQKETQYF
NA	TRBV7-2	15	NA	TRBJ1-5	TGTGCCAGCAGTTCTAGGGCGGCAGAGAATCAGCCCCAGCATTTT	CASSSRAAENQPQHF
few	TRBV7-3	16	NA	TRBJ2-1	TGTGCCAGCAGCCAAACAGGGGAGGGTTCGTACAATGAGCAGTTCTTC	CASSQTGEGSYNEQFF
NA	TRBV2	13	NA	TRBJ1-2	TGTGCCAGCACCAGGGACTCCAACTATGGCTACACCTTC	CASTRDSNYGYTF
NA	TRBV28	12	NA	TRBJ2-5	TGTGCCAGCAGTCCTCCGGTGGAGACCCAGTACTTC	CASSPPVETQYF
NA	TRBV9	15	NA	TRBJ1-2	TGTGCCAGCAGCGTAGAGGCAGAATTAAACTATGGCTACACCTTC	CASSVEAELNYGYTF
NA	TRBV11-2	16	TRBD2	TRBJ2-5	TGTGCCAGCAGCTTAAGAGGGGAGGGGTCAATGGAGACCCAGTACTTC	CASSLRGEGSMETQYF
NA	TRBV29-1	14	NA	TRBJ1-1	TGCAGCGTTACCGGACCGGGCATCCTCACTGAAGCTTTCTTT	CSVTGPGILTEAFF
NA	TRBV5-4	14	NA	TRBJ2-7	TGTGCCAGCAGCCGAACCGGATTCCCCTACGAGCAGTACTTC	CASSRTGFPYEQYF
once	TRBV18	14	NA	TRBJ1-1	TGTGCCAGCTCACCCGTCAGGGGGAACACTGAAGCTTTCTTT	CASSPVRGNTEAFF
NA	TRBV10-1	18	TRBD2	TRBJ2-5	TGCGCCAGCAGTGAGTCGAAGCTGAGCGGGAGGGGTCAAGAGACCCAGTACTTC	CASSESKLSGRGQETQYF
NA	TRBV30	17	NA	TRBJ2-7	TGTGCCTGGAGTGTACGGCGGACTACCTCTTTCTCCTACGAGCAGTACTTC	CAWSVRRTTSFSYEQYF
NA	TRBV4-3	16	NA	TRBJ2-1	TGCGCCAGCAGCCCCCAGTGGGGGAGCTCCTACAATGAGCAGTTCTTC	CASSPQWGSSYNEQFF
NA	TRBV5-4	18	TRBD2	TRBJ2-2	TGTGCCAGCAGCTTGGATACGCGGGAGGTATCGGCGTCCGGGGAGCTGTTTTTT	CASSLDTREVSASGELFF